The rows below give T cell receptor beta chains drawn from one sample of a study of a mutant IDH1 vaccine in newly diagnosed glioma. Generated by immunoSEQ multiplex PCR, the TCRdb table keeps only in-frame clones and is missing some. The sample lists over 45,000 clones, less than 80% seen once, with approximately 5.3% in the top ten. Their antigens are not known. Sequenced material: PBMCs, taken from a glioma patient whose treatment included an IDH1 peptide vaccine. These receptor sequences come from a man aged 45-65 years with glioma. CDR3s leave out the opening cysteine and the closing phenylalanine or tryptophan. A D gene is named only where the DNA matches it firmly. Expanded clones are given a class, and other clones once, few, many or no size at all.

D gene	V gene	clone size	CDR3 protein
.	TRBV10-2	few	ASTTTGSGNTIY
TRBD1	TRBV2	.	ASRGTGGVLGTDTQY
TRBD1	TRBV6-5	.	ASSYSGTAGVEQY
.	TRBV11-3	.	ASSLDGGMNTEAF
.	TRBV11-3	many	ASSLGGGTANTGELF
.	TRBV6-5	.	ASSYSWRVTGGYT
TRBD1	TRBV19	.	ASSANRDRGRTGELF
.	TRBV4-2	.	ASSQAQGTGNTIY
TRBD1	TRBV7-2	.	ASSPGQTSSYEQC
TRBD2	TRBV5-1	.	ASSTSGGEYNEQF
TRBD1	TRBV7-9	.	ASSPGQGRGDTQY
TRBD1	TRBV7-8	.	ASRSDRGYQPQH
.	TRBV15	.	ATSRDTGMEEKLF
.	TRBV5-1	.	ASSLEPLRSYEQY